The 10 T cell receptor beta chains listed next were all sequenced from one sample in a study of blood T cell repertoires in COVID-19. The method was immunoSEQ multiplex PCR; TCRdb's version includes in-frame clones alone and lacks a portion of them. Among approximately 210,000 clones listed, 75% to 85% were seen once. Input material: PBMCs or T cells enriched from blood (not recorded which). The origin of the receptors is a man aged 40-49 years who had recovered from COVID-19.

CDR3 amino acids: CASRGRLDTGELFF. CDR3 DNA sequence: TGTGCCAGCAGAGGAAGACTAGACACCGGGGAGCTGTTTTTT. The chain joins TRBV28 to TRBJ2-2, with D perhaps matching TRBD2 (6 bases). The CDR3 length is 14 residues. Trimming left V 6 bases short and J 3 bases short, with 11 bases between. The germline CDR1 and CDR2 sequences are MDHEN and SYDVKM. Full variable domain (outside the CDR3, taken from reference TRBV28 and TRBJ2-2): DVKVTQSSRYLVKRTGEKVFLECVQDMDHENMFWYRQDPGLGLRLIYFSYDVKMKEKGDIPEGYSVSREKKERFSLILESASTNQTSMYLCASRGRLDTGELFFGEGSRLTVL.

Here the CDR3 reads CASSPPAGGGYNEQFF. CDR3 DNA sequence: TGTGCCAGCAGCCCACCAGCGGGAGGGGGGTACAATGAGCAGTTCTTC. This sequence joins TRBV9 and TRBJ2-1; 10 bases are a match to TRBD2. J was trimmed by 4 bases and V by 4 bases; bases with no gene match: 8. This CDR3 is 16 amino acids long. Germline V CDR1 and CDR2: SGDLS, YYNGEE.

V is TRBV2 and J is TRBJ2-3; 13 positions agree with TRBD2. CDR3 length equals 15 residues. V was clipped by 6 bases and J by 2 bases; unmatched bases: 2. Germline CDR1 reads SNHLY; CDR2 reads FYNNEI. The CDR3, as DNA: TGTGCCAGCAGACTAGCGGGAGGGTTCACAGATACGCAGTATTTT. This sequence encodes CASRLAGGFTDTQYF.

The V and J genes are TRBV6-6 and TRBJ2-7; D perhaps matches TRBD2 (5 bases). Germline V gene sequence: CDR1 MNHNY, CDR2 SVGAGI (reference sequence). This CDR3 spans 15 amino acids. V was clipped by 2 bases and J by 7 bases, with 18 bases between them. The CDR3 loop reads CASSYRRNDLGEQYV. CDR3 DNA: TGTGCCAGCAGTTACCGGAGGAATGACTTGGGTGAGCAGTACGTC.

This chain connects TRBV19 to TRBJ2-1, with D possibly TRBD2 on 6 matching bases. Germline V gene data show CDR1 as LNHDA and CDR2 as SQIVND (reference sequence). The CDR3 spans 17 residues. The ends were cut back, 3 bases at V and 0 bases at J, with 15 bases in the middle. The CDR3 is CASSIYLGGSSYNEQFF. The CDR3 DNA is TGTGCCAGTAGTATCTACCTCGGGGGTAGCTCCTACAATGAGCAGTTCTTC.

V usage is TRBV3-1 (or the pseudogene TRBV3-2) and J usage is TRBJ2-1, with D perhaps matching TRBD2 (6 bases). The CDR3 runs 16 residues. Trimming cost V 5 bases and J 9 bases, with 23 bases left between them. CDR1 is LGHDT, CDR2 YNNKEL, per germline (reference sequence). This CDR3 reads CASSDLLRRASGEQFF. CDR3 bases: TGTGCCAGCAGCGACCTCCTAAGGAGGGCCAGTGGTGAGCAGTTCTTC.

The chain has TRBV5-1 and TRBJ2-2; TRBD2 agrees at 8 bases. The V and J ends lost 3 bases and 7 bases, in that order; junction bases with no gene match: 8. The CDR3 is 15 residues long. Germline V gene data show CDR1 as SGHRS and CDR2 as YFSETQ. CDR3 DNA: TGCGCCAGCAGCTCGAGCGGGAGCGGGAACGGGGAGCTGTTTTTT. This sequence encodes CASSSSGSGNGELFF.

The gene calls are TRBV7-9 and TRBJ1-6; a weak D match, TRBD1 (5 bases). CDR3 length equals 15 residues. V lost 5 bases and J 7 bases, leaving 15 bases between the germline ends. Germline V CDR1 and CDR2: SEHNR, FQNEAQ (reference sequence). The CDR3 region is CASSRRDFRNSPLHF. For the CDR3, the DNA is TGTGCCAGCAGCCGCCGGGACTTTAGGAATTCACCCCTCCACTTT.

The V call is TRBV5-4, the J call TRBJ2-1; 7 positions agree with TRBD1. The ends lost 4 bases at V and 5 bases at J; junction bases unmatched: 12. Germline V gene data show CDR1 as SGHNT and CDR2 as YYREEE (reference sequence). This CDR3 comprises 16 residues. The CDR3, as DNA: TGTGCCAGCAGCGCCCGGGACAGAGGGGTTCACAATGAGCAGTTCTTC. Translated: CASSARDRGVHNEQFF.

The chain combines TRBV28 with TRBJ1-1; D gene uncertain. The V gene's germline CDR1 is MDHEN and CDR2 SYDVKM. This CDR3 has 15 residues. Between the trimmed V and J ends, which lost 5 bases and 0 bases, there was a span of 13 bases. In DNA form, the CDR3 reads TGTGCCAGCAGTGCCCCCCCAGTTATGAACACTGAAGCTTTCTTT. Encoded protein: CASSAPPVMNTEAFF.